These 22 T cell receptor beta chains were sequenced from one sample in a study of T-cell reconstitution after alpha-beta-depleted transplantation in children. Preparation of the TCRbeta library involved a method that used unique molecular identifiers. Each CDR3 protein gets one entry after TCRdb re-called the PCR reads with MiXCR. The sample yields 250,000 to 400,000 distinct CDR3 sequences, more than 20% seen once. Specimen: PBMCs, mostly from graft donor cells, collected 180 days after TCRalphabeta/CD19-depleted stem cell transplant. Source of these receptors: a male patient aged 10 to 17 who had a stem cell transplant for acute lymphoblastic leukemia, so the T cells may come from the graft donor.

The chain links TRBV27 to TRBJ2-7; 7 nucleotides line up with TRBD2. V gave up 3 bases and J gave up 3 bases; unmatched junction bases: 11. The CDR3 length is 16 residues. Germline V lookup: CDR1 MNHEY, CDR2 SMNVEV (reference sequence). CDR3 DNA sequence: TGTGCCAGCAGTTTCCTGGGGGGGAGTTGGGGCTACGAGCAGTACTTC. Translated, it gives CASSFLGGSWGYEQYF.

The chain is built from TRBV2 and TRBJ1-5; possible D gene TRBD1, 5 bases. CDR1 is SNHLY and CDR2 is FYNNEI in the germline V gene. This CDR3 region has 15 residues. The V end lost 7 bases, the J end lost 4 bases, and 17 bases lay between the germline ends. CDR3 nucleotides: TGTGCCAGCACCGGGACGAAGCTTGCGAATCAGCCCCAGCATTTT. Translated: CASTGTKLANQPQHF.

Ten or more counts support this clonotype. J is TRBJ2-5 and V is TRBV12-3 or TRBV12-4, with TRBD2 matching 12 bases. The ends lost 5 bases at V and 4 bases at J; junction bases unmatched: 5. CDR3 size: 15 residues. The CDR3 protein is CASSNLAGGPETQYF. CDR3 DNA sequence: TGTGCCAGCAGTAATCTAGCGGGAGGGCCAGAGACCCAGTACTTC.

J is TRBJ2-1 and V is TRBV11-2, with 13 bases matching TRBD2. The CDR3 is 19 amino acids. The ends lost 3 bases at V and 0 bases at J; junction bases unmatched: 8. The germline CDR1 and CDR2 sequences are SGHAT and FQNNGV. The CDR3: CASSFGLAGAVSSYNEQFF. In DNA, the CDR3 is TGTGCCAGCAGCTTCGGACTAGCGGGAGCCGTCAGCTCCTACAATGAGCAGTTCTTC.

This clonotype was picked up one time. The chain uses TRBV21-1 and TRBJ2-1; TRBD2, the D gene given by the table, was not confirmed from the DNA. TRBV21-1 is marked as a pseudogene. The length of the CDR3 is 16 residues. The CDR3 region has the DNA TGTGCCAGCACCACCAGACTAGCGGGAGAGGGCAATGAGCAGTTCTTC. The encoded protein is CASTTRLAGEGNEQFF.

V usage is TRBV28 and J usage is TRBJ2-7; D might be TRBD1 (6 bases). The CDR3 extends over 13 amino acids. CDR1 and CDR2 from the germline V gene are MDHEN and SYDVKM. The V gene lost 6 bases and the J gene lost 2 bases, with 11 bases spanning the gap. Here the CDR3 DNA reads TGTGCCAGCAGATCACAGGGTACCTACGAGCAGTACTTC. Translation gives CASRSQGTYEQYF.

CDR3 coding DNA: TGCGCCAGCAGCCATGCTCCTAGCGGGAGGAACCAAGAGACCCAGTACTTC. Its translation is CASSHAPSGRNQETQYF. This chain uses TRBV4-1 with TRBJ2-5; 11 bases agree with TRBD2. The CDR3 length is 17 residues. The germline V gene encodes CDR1 MGHRA and CDR2 YSYEKL. With 3 bases clipped from V and 0 bases from J, the junction kept 6 bases outside the gene matches.

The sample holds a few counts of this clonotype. The CDR3: CASSYRSAAVYGYTF. The CDR3 DNA reads TGTGCCAGCAGTTACAGGTCGGCCGCTGTCTATGGCTACACCTTC. This chain links TRBV6-5 with TRBJ1-2; D call uncertain. The V gene's germline CDR1 is MNHEY and CDR2 SVGAGI. The length of the CDR3 is 15 residues. The V gene lost 2 bases and the J gene lost 4 bases, with 14 bases spanning the gap.

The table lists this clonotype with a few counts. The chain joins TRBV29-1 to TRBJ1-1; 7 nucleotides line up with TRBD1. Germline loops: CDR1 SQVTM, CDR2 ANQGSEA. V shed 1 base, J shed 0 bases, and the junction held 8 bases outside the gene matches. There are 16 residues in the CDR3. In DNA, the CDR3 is TGCAGCGTTGAAGGGGGAGGACAGGCGATGAACACTGAAGCTTTCTTT. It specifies CSVEGGGQAMNTEAFF.

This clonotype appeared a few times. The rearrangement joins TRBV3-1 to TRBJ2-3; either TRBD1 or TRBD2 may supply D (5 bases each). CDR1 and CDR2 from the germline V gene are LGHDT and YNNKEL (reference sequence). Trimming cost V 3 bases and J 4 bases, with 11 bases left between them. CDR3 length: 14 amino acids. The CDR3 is CASSHGAGPDTQYF. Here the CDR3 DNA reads TGTGCCAGCAGCCACGGGGCGGGTCCAGATACGCAGTATTTT.

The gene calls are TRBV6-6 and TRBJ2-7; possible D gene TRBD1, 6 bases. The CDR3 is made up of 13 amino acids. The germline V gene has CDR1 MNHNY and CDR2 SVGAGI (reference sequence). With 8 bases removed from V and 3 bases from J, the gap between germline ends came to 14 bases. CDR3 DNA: TGTGCCAGCCGGCAGGGGTTGTTCTACGAGCAGTACTTC. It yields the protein CASRQGLFYEQYF.

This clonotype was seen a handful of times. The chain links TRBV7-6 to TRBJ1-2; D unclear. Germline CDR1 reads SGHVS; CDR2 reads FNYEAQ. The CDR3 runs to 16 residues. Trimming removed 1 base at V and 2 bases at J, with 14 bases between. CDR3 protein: CASSLDPVSLNYGYTF. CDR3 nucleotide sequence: TGTGCCAGCAGCTTAGATCCGGTTTCCTTAAACTATGGCTACACCTTC.

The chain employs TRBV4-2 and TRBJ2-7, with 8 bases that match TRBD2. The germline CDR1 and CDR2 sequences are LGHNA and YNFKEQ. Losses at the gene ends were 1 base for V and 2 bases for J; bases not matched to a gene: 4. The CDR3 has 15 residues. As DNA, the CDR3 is TGTGCCAGCAGCCAAGTCGGGAGGGCCCCCTACGAGCAGTACTTC. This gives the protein CASSQVGRAPYEQYF.

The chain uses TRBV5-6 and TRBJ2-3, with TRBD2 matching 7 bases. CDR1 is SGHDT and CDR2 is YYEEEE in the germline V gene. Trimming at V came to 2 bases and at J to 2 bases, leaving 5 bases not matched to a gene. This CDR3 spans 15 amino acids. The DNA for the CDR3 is TGTGCCAGCAGCTTATGGCTAGCGGTCACAGATACGCAGTATTTT. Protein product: CASSLWLAVTDTQYF.

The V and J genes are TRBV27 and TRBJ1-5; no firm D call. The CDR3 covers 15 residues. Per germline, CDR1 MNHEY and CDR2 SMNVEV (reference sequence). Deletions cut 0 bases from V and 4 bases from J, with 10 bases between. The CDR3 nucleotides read TGTGCCAGCAGTTTATCGGGGTCCTCGAATCAGCCCCAGCATTTT. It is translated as CASSLSGSSNQPQHF.

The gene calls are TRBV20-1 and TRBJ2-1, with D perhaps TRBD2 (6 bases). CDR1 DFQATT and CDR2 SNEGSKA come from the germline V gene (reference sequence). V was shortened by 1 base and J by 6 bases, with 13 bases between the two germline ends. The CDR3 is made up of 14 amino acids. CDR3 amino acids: CSARARDVLNEQFF. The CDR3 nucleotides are TGCAGTGCTAGAGCGCGGGACGTGCTCAATGAGCAGTTCTTC.

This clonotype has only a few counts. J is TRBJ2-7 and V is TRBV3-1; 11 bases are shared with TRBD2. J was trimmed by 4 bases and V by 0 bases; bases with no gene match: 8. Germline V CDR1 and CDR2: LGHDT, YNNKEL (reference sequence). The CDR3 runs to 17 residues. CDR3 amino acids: CASSQDKVLAGEYEQYF. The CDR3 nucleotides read TGTGCCAGCAGCCAAGATAAGGTACTAGCGGGAGAGTACGAGCAGTACTTC.

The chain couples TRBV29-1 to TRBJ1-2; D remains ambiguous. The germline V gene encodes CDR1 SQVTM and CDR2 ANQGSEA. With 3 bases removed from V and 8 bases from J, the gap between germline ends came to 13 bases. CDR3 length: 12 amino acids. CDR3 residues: CSVEPGLSGYTF. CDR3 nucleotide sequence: TGCAGCGTTGAGCCGGGTCTTAGCGGCTACACCTTC.

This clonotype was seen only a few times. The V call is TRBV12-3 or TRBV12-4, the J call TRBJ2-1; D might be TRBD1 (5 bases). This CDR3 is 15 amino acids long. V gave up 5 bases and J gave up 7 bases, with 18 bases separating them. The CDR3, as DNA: TGTGCCAGCAGTCCCCAGGGAAGAAGCCCTAATGAGCAGTTCTTC. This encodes CASSPQGRSPNEQFF.

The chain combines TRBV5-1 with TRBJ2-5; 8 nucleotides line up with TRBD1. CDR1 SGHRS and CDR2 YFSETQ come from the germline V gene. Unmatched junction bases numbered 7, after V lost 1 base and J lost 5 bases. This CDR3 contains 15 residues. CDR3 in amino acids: CASSLRGTGGETQYF. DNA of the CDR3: TGCGCCAGCAGCTTGCGGGGGACAGGAGGGGAGACCCAGTACTTC. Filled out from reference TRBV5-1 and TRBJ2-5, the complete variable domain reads KAGVTQTPRYLIKTRGQQVTLSCSPISGHRSVSWYQQTPGQGLQFLFEYFSETQRNKGNFPGRFSGRQFSNSRSEMNVSTLELGDSALYLCASSLRGTGGETQYFGPGTRLLVL.

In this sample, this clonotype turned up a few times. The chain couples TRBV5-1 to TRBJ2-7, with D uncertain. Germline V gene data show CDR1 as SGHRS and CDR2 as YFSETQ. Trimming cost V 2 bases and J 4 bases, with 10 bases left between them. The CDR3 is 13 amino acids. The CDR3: CASSLLVEYEQYF. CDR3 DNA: TGCGCCAGCAGCTTATTAGTCGAGTACGAGCAGTACTTC.

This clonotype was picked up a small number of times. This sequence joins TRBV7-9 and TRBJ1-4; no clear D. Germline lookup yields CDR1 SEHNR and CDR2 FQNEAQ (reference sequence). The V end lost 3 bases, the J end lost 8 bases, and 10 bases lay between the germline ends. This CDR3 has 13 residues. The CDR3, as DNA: TGTGCCAGCAGCTTCGTGATGGGGGAAAAACTGTTTTTT. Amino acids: CASSFVMGEKLFF.